Presented here are 17 T cell receptor beta chains from one specimen sequenced in a study of T cell responses to AZD1222 COVID-19 vaccine. Data came from immunoSEQ multiplex PCR; TCRdb stores just in-frame clones and leaves some out. Among about 54,000 clones listed, 70% to 90% were seen once. The sample in question was peripheral blood, obtained on day 0 of AZD1222 vaccination. These receptor sequences come from an adult in good health.

This clone was picked up one time. V usage is TRBV9 and J usage is TRBJ1-6; no reliable D call. V was shortened by 0 bases and J by 13 bases, with 5 bases between the two germline ends. Germline assignment: CDR1 SGDLS and CDR2 YYNGEE. The CDR3 has 11 residues. The CDR3 sequence is CASSVDGPLHF. CDR3 DNA: TGTGCCAGCAGCGTAGACGGCCCCCTCCACTTT.

This chain joins TRBV2 and TRBJ1-2; maybe TRBD1 (5 bases). Trimming stripped 5 bases from V and 3 bases from J, with 13 bases between. CDR3 length: 14 amino acids. Per germline, CDR1 SNHLY and CDR2 FYNNEI. The CDR3 coding sequence is TGTGCCAGCAGTTTCCAGGGAGGGGACTATGGCTACACCTTC. Amino acids: CASSFQGGDYGYTF.

The rearrangement joins TRBV19 to TRBJ2-1; 7 bases map to TRBD2. The germline V gene encodes CDR1 LNHDA and CDR2 SQIVND (reference sequence). The V segment lost 3 bases and the J segment 2 bases; nucleotides outside the gene matches: 7. The CDR3 totals 16 residues. The CDR3 sequence is CASSMEAGKTYNEQFF. The CDR3 DNA reads TGTGCCAGTAGTATGGAAGCGGGAAAAACCTACAATGAGCAGTTCTTC.

J is TRBJ1-2 and V is TRBV28; no reliable D call. Between the trimmed V and J ends, which lost 4 bases and 4 bases, there was a span of 7 bases. Germline V gene data show CDR1 as MDHEN and CDR2 as SYDVKM. This CDR3 is 12 amino acids long. The CDR3, as DNA: TGTGCCAGCAGTTCGGACCTCTATGGCTACACCTTC. Translation gives CASSSDLYGYTF.

The V gene is TRBV28, the J gene TRBJ1-6; D is uncertain. Trimming stripped 1 base from V and 7 bases from J, with 8 bases between. Germline V gene data show CDR1 as MDHEN and CDR2 as SYDVKM. The length of the CDR3 is 14 residues. CDR3 region: CASSLSIGNSPLHF. CDR3 coding DNA: TGTGCCAGCAGTTTATCGATTGGCAATTCACCCCTCCACTTT.

The chain recombines TRBV11-2 with TRBJ2-2; D remains unclear. V was clipped by 1 base and J by 4 bases, with 7 bases between them. This CDR3 is built from 14 residues. The germline CDR1 and CDR2 sequences are SGHAT and FQNNGV. This chain's CDR3 is CASSLGFGTGELFF. In DNA, the CDR3 is TGTGCCAGCAGCTTAGGGTTTGGCACCGGGGAGCTGTTTTTT.

V usage is TRBV28 and J usage is TRBJ2-7, with D maybe TRBD1 (7 bases). Germline V gives CDR1 MDHEN, CDR2 SYDVKM. V gave up 3 bases and J gave up 0 bases, with 9 bases separating them. The length of the CDR3 is 14 residues. The CDR3 loop reads CASSFQGGSYEQYF. DNA of the CDR3: TGTGCCAGCAGTTTTCAGGGGGGCTCCTACGAGCAGTACTTC.

The chain links TRBV19 to TRBJ1-1; the match to TRBD1 covers 7 bases. The CDR3 spans 14 residues. V lost 3 bases to trimming and J lost 0 bases; unmatched junction nucleotides: 1. Germline V gives CDR1 LNHDA, CDR2 SQIVND (reference sequence). CDR3 DNA: TGTGCCAGTAGTATCGACAGGGTGAACACTGAAGCTTTCTTT. As protein: CASSIDRVNTEAFF.

The chain carries TRBV2 and TRBJ1-1; 9 nucleotides line up with TRBD1. V lost 6 bases and J lost 1; bases outside the gene matches: 3. The CDR3 loop spans 14 amino acids. Per the germline V gene, CDR1 is SNHLY and CDR2 is FYNNEI. The CDR3 region is CASRPGQGNTEAFF. The CDR3 DNA follows: TGTGCCAGCAGGCCGGGACAGGGGAACACTGAAGCTTTCTTT.

The rearrangement joins TRBV2 to TRBJ2-1; 11 bases line up with TRBD2. Trimming cost V 4 bases and J 5 bases; bases outside gene matches: 1. The CDR3 sequence is 14 residues long. Looked up from germline, CDR1 is SNHLY and CDR2 is FYNNEI. CDR3 bases: TGTGCCAGCAGTGTAGCGGGAGGGCACAATGAGCAGTTCTTC. Its protein product is CASSVAGGHNEQFF.

The chain has TRBV10-2 and TRBJ1-1, with D hard to call. This CDR3 has 11 amino acids. Trimming took 8 bases from V and 3 from J, leaving 7 bases between them. From germline, CDR1 is WSHSY and CDR2 SAAADI. The CDR3 DNA is TGCGCCAGCGGCACTTACACTGAAGCTTTCTTT. Protein sequence: CASGTYTEAFF.

The chain combines TRBV27 with TRBJ2-1, with D unresolved. From germline, CDR1 is MNHEY and CDR2 SMNVEV (reference sequence). The CDR3 loop spans 15 amino acids. Trimming took 7 bases from V and 6 from J, leaving 19 bases between them. The CDR3 DNA sequence: TGTGCCAGCACTCGTGGGATCAAGACCCCCAATGAGCAGTTCTTC. Its translation: CASTRGIKTPNEQFF.

This chain links TRBV25-1 with TRBJ1-4; no clear D. Germline V gives CDR1 MGHDK, CDR2 SYGVNS. V lost 0 bases to trimming and J lost 11 bases, with 13 bases between them. The CDR3 has 14 residues. The CDR3, as DNA: TGTGCCAGCAGTGAATACCGGTTATTGTCTAAACTGTTTTTT. Its translation: CASSEYRLLSKLFF.

This chain connects TRBV6-1 to TRBJ2-5, with D perhaps TRBD2 (7 bases). The V gene's germline CDR1 is MNHNS and CDR2 SASEGT. Trimming stripped 3 bases from V and 2 bases from J, with 13 bases between. The CDR3 has 15 residues. The CDR3 loop is CASSDRGASQETQYF. The CDR3 DNA follows: TGTGCCAGCAGTGACCGGGGGGCTAGTCAAGAGACCCAGTACTTC.

The chain joins TRBV18 to TRBJ1-5, with 7 bases aligning to TRBD1. There are 15 residues in the CDR3. Unmatched junction bases numbered 7, after V lost 2 bases and J lost 6 bases. Germline lookup yields CDR1 KGHSH and CDR2 LQKENI. CDR3 in amino acids: CASSPRQGGLQPQHF. CDR3 nucleotide sequence: TGTGCCAGCTCACCAAGACAGGGAGGTCTTCAGCCCCAGCATTTT.

The V and J genes are TRBV28 and TRBJ1-2; 7 positions match TRBD1. Per germline, CDR1 MDHEN and CDR2 SYDVKM. CDR3 length equals 12 residues. The V and J ends lost 4 bases and 4 bases, in that order; junction bases with no gene match: 0. CDR3 coding DNA: TGTGCCAGCAGTTGGACAGGCTATGGCTACACCTTC. It codes for CASSWTGYGYTF.

V usage is TRBV28 and J usage is TRBJ1-5; no definite D call. Germline V gene sequence: CDR1 MDHEN, CDR2 SYDVKM. V was trimmed by 6 bases and J by 3 bases, leaving 12 bases between them. This CDR3 has 14 amino acids. In nucleotides, the CDR3 is TGTGCCAGCAGCCAAGTCCCAGTCAATCAGCCCCAGCATTTT. Residues: CASSQVPVNQPQHF.